This TCR beta chain was recovered during a study of OX40 agonist ivuxolimab in advanced cancers. Study-wide background: Among those enrolled, mean age was around 55 years (range about 23 to 80) and about 79% were male. Previous treatment with anti-PD-1, anti-PD-L1 or anti-CTLA-4 therapy was allowed; less than 45% had received some.

General observations from the study: CD8+ T cells were the subset that, on average, had more expanded clones than CD4+. Among the lowest peripheral clonal expansion occurred in 0.1-3.0 mg/kg partial responders.

TCRdb's table, derived via immunoSEQ multiplex PCR, lists solely in-frame clones and lacks some. The table has about 14,000 clones, approximately 93% seen once. A remark on this clone: Its antigen remains unknown.

CDR1 is PRHDT, CDR2 FYEKMQ, per germline (reference sequence). The V and J ends lost 3 bases and 4 bases, in that order; junction bases with no gene match: 4. CDR3 length equals 15 residues. Sequencing used CD4+ or CD8+ T cells sorted from blood, obtained in a trial of the OX40 agonist ivuxolimab. The TCR originated in an adult with an advanced solid tumor such as melanoma, head and neck, liver or kidney cancer. The J gene is TRBJ2-3, the V gene TRBV13; TRBD1 aligns across 10 bases. CDR3 bases: TGTGCCAGCAGCTTGACAGGGGGCTCCCCAGATACGCAGTATTTT. Translated, it gives CASSLTGGSPDTQYF.